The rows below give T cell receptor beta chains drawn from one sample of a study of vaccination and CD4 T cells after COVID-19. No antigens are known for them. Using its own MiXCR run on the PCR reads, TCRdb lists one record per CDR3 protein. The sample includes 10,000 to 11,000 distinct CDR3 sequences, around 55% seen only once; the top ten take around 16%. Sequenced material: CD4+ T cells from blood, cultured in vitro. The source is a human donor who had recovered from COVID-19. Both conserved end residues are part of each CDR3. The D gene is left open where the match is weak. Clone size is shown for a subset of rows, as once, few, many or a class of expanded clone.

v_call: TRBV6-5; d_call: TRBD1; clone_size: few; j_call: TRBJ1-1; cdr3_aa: CASSSHDRDTEAFF; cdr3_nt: TGTGCCAGCAGTTCCCACGACAGGGACACTGAAGCTTTCTTT
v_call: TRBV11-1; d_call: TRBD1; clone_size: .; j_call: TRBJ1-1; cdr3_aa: CASSFGQGNTEAFF; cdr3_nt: TGTGCCAGCAGCTTCGGACAGGGGAACACTGAAGCTTTCTTT